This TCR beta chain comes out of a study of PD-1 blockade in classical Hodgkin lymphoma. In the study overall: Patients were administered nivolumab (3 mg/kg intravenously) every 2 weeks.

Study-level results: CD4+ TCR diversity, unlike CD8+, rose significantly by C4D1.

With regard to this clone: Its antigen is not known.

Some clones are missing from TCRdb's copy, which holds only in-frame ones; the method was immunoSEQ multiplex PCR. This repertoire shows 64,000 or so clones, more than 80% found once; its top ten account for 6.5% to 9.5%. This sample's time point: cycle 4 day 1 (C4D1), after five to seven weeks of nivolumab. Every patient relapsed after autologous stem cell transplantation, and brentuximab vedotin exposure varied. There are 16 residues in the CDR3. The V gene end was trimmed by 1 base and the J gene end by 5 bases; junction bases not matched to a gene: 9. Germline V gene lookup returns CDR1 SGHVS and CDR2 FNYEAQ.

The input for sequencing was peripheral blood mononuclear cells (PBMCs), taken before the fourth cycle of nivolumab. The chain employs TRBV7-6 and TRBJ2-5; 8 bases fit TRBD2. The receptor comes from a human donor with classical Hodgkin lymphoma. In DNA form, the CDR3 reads TGTGCCAGCAGCTTAGTGGGACTAGAGGGGCTGGAGACCCAGTACTTC. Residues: CASSLVGLEGLETQYF.